This T cell receptor beta chain was found in a study of OX40 agonist ivuxolimab in advanced cancers. As for the study in general: Subjects had a mean age of roughly 60 years, with a range of 23 to 79; just over 80% were male.

Profiling relied on immunoSEQ multiplex PCR, and the TCRdb table lists in-frame clones only, not all of them. The sample carries 15,000 to 20,000 clones, roughly 92% recorded once. V was trimmed by 5 bases and J by 4 bases, leaving 2 bases between them. Germline V gene lookup returns CDR1 SGHTA and CDR2 FQGTGA. The CDR3 consists of 11 residues. Prior autoimmune disease or systemic immunosuppression barred patients. Specimen: CD4+ or CD8+ T cells sorted from blood, collected in a trial of the OX40 agonist ivuxolimab. J is TRBJ2-2 and V is TRBV7-3, with D uncertain. The source of this sequence is an adult with an advanced solid tumor such as melanoma, head and neck, liver or kidney cancer. CDR3: CASSITGELFF. CDR3 bases: TGTGCCAGCAGCATCACCGGGGAGCTGTTTTTT. Full variable domain (missing parts from reference TRBV7-3 and TRBJ2-2): GAGVSQTPSNKVTEKGKYVELRCDPISGHTALYWYRQSLGQGPEFLIYFQGTGAADDSGLPNDRFFAVRPEGSVSTLKIQRTERGDSAVYLCASSITGELFFGEGSRLTVL.